These 3 T cell receptor beta chains share one sample of origin, sequenced in a study of vaccination effects on CD4 cells after COVID-19. Before any sequencing was done, the ViraFEST assay used viral peptide pools to expand antigen-specific CD4+ T cells. When around nine days of culture had elapsed, CD4+ T cells were isolated. Two doses of BNT162b2 or mRNA-1273 vaccine were administered to participants. Clones were sequenced by immunoSEQ multiplex PCR, and TCRdb holds only the in-frame ones, with some missing. The sample has over 50,000 clones, 60% to 75% seen once; the top ten hold around 1.2%. The antigens for these receptors are not known. Source: CD4+ T cells from PBMCs cultured with HCoV-229E spike peptides, taken after COVID-19 vaccination. The receptor set was obtained from a human donor who received a COVID-19 vaccine.

This rearrangement joins TRBV6-6 to TRBJ1-4; D call uncertain. The CDR3 is made up of 19 amino acids. CDR1 MNHNY and CDR2 SVGAGI come from the germline V gene (reference sequence). With 6 bases removed from V and 2 bases from J, the gap between germline ends came to 25 bases. CDR3 residues: CASRRSYDTPGGTNEKLFF. The CDR3 nucleotides read TGTGCCAGCAGGCGATCCTACGACACGCCCGGAGGCACTAATGAAAAACTGTTTTTT.

The chain joins TRBV2 to TRBJ1-2; D remains unclear. Germline V gene sequence: CDR1 SNHLY, CDR2 FYNNEI. This CDR3 has 13 residues. The V end was cut by 2 bases, the J end by 7 bases, with 11 bases between. This CDR3 is CASSESPWGGYTF. The CDR3 DNA reads TGTGCCAGCAGTGAAAGCCCGTGGGGTGGCTACACCTTC. Full variable domain (missing parts from reference TRBV2 and TRBJ1-2): EPEVTQTPSHQVTQMGQEVILRCVPISNHLYFYWYRQILGQKVEFLVSFYNNEISEKSEIFDDQFSVERPDGSNFTLKIRSTKLEDSAMYFCASSESPWGGYTFGSGTRLTVV.

The rearrangement uses TRBV7-9 and TRBJ2-3, with D unresolved. Looked up from germline, CDR1 is SEHNR and CDR2 is FQNEAQ (reference sequence). Trimming pared 5 bases from V and 6 bases from J, leaving 15 bases between. The CDR3 has 14 residues. Here the CDR3 DNA reads TGTGCCAGCAGCAAAATAGGACCTGTTGATACGCAGTATTTT. Its translation is CASSKIGPVDTQYF.